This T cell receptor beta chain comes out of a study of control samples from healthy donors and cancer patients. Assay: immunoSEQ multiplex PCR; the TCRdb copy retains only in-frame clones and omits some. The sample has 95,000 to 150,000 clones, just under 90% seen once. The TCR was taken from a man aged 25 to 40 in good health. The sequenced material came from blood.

The CDR3 here is CASSLVERGTGKSRNQPQHF. The CDR3 DNA reads as TGTGCCAGCAGCTTGGTTGAGAGGGGAACAGGGAAAAGTAGGAATCAGCCCCAGCATTTT. The V and J genes are TRBV5-5 and TRBJ1-5; maybe TRBD1 (6 bases). Germline CDR1 reads SGHKS; CDR2 reads YYEKEE (reference sequence). Trimming took off 0 bases at V and 4 bases at J, with 26 bases between the two ends. The CDR3 runs to 20 residues.